Presented here are 22 T cell receptor beta chains from one specimen sequenced in a study of cytomegalovirus exposure and HLA in healthy donors. 13 Jbeta primers and 60 Vbeta primers were used for the PCR. Sequencing was performed with immunoSEQ multiplex PCR; in TCRdb, only in-frame clones are kept and a portion is missing. The table lists more than 110,000 clones, roughly 10% of them singletons. Material: PBMCs. Receptors originate from a man aged 50 to 60 in good health and CMV-seronegative.

V and J are TRBV6-6 and TRBJ1-6; 10 positions match TRBD1. CDR1 is MNHNY, CDR2 SVGAGI, per germline (reference sequence). CDR3 length: 14 residues. The junction had 6 bases not matched to a gene; V was cut back by 7 bases and J by 9 bases. The CDR3 DNA reads TGTGCCAGCATCCCCGGGACAGGGGTTTCACCCCTCCACTTT. This sequence encodes CASIPGTGVSPLHF.

The chain links TRBV28 to TRBJ2-3; 7 bases fit TRBD2. This CDR3 comprises 19 residues. After removal of 3 bases from V and 2 bases from J, the junction contained 17 bases not matched to a gene. Germline assignment: CDR1 MDHEN and CDR2 SYDVKM. The CDR3 DNA sequence: TGTGCCAGCAGTTTGAGCTCATTGGGGGACTACCTCCTCACAGATACGCAGTATTTT. Translation gives CASSLSSLGDYLLTDTQYF.

The sample holds a few counts of this clone. The chain joins TRBV27 to TRBJ2-7; 14 positions match TRBD2. This CDR3 comprises 17 residues. CDR1 MNHEY and CDR2 SMNVEV come from the germline V gene (reference sequence). The V and J ends lost 4 bases and 7 bases, in that order; junction bases with no gene match: 12. CDR3 sequence reads: CASSSPLGLAGVSEQYF. DNA of the CDR3: TGTGCCAGCAGTTCCCCACTGGGACTAGCGGGAGTGTCTGAGCAGTACTTC.

This clone has a handful of counts. The chain employs TRBV5-5 and TRBJ2-7, with 8 positions matching TRBD2. Germline assignment: CDR1 SGHKS and CDR2 YYEKEE (reference sequence). V dropped 4 bases and J dropped 2; count of bases not matched to a gene: 11. This CDR3 spans 16 amino acids. This CDR3 reads CASSPLRSSGTYEQYF. The CDR3 region has the DNA TGTGCCAGCAGCCCGCTTCGGAGTAGCGGGACCTACGAGCAGTACTTC.

The gene calls are TRBV2 and TRBJ1-4; possibly TRBD1 for D (5 bases). This CDR3 is built from 17 residues. The V end was cut by 4 bases, the J end by 1 base, with 16 bases between. Germline V gene lookup returns CDR1 SNHLY and CDR2 FYNNEI. The CDR3 DNA reads TGTGCCAGCAGTGGAAGGGGCCAGGGTCTAACTAATGAAAAACTGTTTTTT. It codes for CASSGRGQGLTNEKLFF.

CDR3 region: CASSLWSHSNQPQHF. The CDR3, as DNA: TGTGCCAGCAGTTTATGGTCACACAGCAATCAGCCCCAGCATTTT. The chain links TRBV28 to TRBJ1-5; D unresolved. Per germline, CDR1 MDHEN and CDR2 SYDVKM. The CDR3 covers 15 residues. V lost 0 bases and J lost 1, with 7 bases in between.

This chain joins TRBV2 and TRBJ2-5; 10 bases line up with TRBD2. Unmatched junction bases numbered 6, after V lost 7 bases and J lost 1 base. The CDR3 loop spans 15 amino acids. The germline gives CDR1 SNHLY, CDR2 FYNNEI. The CDR3 here is CASKAAGGPQETQYF. DNA for the CDR3: TGTGCCAGCAAGGCAGCGGGGGGGCCCCAAGAGACCCAGTACTTC.

V gene TRBV10-1 combines with J gene TRBJ2-7; 9 bases align to TRBD1. The V gene end was trimmed by 6 bases and the J gene end by 6 bases; junction bases not matched to a gene: 6. From germline, CDR1 is WNHNN and CDR2 SYGVQD (reference sequence). This CDR3 is built from 13 residues. The CDR3 DNA follows: TGCGCCAGCAGCCGGGACAGGGTGACCGAGCAGTACTTC. Protein product: CASSRDRVTEQYF.

The chain is built from TRBV10-2 and TRBJ2-5; 12 bases are shared with TRBD2. Trimming removed 6 bases from V and 2 bases from J; junction bases left unmatched: 4. CDR1 WSHSY and CDR2 SAAADI come from the germline V gene. CDR3 length: 15 residues. The CDR3, as DNA: TGCGCCAGCAGAGCTGGACTAGCGGGGCAAGAGACCCAGTACTTC. This encodes CASRAGLAGQETQYF.

This clone was found a few times. This chain uses TRBV29-1 with TRBJ2-7; tentative D call: TRBD1 (5 bases). The CDR3 is made up of 12 amino acids. CDR1 is SQVTM, CDR2 ANQGSEA, per germline. V lost 6 bases to trimming and J lost 2 bases, with 11 bases between them. CDR3 bases: TGCAGCGTGAAAGGACAAGCCTACGAGCAGTACTTC. Amino acids: CSVKGQAYEQYF.

The V call is TRBV7-9, the J call TRBJ2-1; the match to TRBD1 covers 7 bases. V shed 1 base and J 4 bases; nucleotides not matched to a gene: 4. CDR1 is SEHNR, CDR2 FQNEAQ, per germline (reference sequence). CDR3 length: 15 residues. CDR3 amino acids: CASSLDTGVYNEQFF. CDR3 DNA: TGTGCCAGCAGCTTAGACACAGGGGTGTACAATGAGCAGTTCTTC.

The sample holds a few counts of this clone. The V gene is TRBV9, the J gene TRBJ2-7, with D unclear. The V gene's germline CDR1 is SGDLS and CDR2 YYNGEE. Trimming removed 2 bases at V and 5 bases at J, with 14 bases between. The CDR3 totals 14 residues. CDR3 coding DNA: TGTGCCAGCAGCGTGGCCACCTCAGTCCACGAGCAGTACTTC. This encodes CASSVATSVHEQYF.

This clone has only a few counts. The rearrangement links TRBV2 to TRBJ2-4, with TRBD1 as a possible D gene (6 bases). The CDR3 length is 16 residues. The germline V gene encodes CDR1 SNHLY and CDR2 FYNNEI. The V end was cut by 8 bases, the J end by 0 bases, with 17 bases between. CDR3 nucleotides: TGTGCCAGCCACGGGGTTTCAGGGGTAGCCAAAAACATTCAGTACTTC. This gives the protein CASHGVSGVAKNIQYF.

The chain employs TRBV19 and TRBJ2-1; perhaps TRBD2 as D (6 bases). Germline V CDR1 and CDR2: LNHDA, SQIVND (reference sequence). V shed 3 bases and J shed 8 bases, with 14 bases lying between them. CDR3 length: 14 amino acids. CDR3 in amino acids: CASSMGAGFDEQFF. The CDR3 coding sequence is TGTGCCAGTAGTATGGGCGCGGGGTTCGATGAGCAGTTCTTC.

This chain joins TRBV19 and TRBJ2-1; a weak D match, TRBD1 (8 bases). Germline CDR1 is LNHDA and CDR2 is SQIVND (reference sequence). V lost 5 bases to trimming and J lost 8 bases, with 16 bases between them. CDR3 length equals 14 residues. CDR3 DNA sequence: TGTGCCAGTAGTGCTACAGGGGGGGCATATGAGCAGTTCTTC. Its translation: CASSATGGAYEQFF.

The J gene is TRBJ1-1, the V gene TRBV6-5; no reliable D call. The CDR3 length is 13 residues. In germline, CDR1 is MNHEY, CDR2 SVGAGI. V was pared by 2 bases and J by 3 bases, with 7 bases between. This CDR3 reads CASSYREYTEAFF. As DNA, the CDR3 is TGTGCCAGCAGTTACAGGGAGTACACTGAAGCTTTCTTT.

This clone has only a few counts. This rearrangement joins TRBV6-5 to TRBJ1-5, with 7 nucleotides matching TRBD1. Germline trimming cut 6 bases from V and 2 bases from J; bases unmatched to any gene: 4. Germline lookup yields CDR1 MNHEY and CDR2 SVGAGI. The CDR3 runs to 14 residues. CDR3 sequence reads: CASSPGTGNQPQHF. The CDR3 DNA reads as TGTGCCAGCAGCCCCGGGACAGGCAATCAGCCCCAGCATTTT.

This clone was seen a few times. The chain carries TRBV6-1 and TRBJ1-1; D may be TRBD1 (6 bases). Trimming cost V 5 bases and J 6 bases, with 13 bases left between them. The CDR3 contains 13 residues. CDR1 and CDR2 (germline): MNHNS, SASEGT. CDR3 region: CASSLQGSSEAFF. The CDR3 DNA is TGTGCCAGCAGTTTACAGGGATCCTCTGAAGCTTTCTTT.

This clone was counted only a few times. The chain uses TRBV19 and TRBJ1-2; perhaps TRBD1 as D (5 bases). This CDR3 has 13 residues. Germline CDR1 LNHDA, CDR2 SQIVND (reference sequence). The germline V and J ends were trimmed by 2 bases and 8 bases, with 12 bases remaining between them. CDR3 sequence: CASSILGGAGYTF. Written as DNA, the CDR3 is TGTGCCAGTAGTATATTGGGAGGGGCCGGCTACACCTTC.

This sequence joins TRBV27 and TRBJ2-7; tentative D call: TRBD1 (5 bases). The germline V and J ends were trimmed by 0 bases and 3 bases, with 9 bases remaining between them. This CDR3 has 14 residues. From germline, CDR1 is MNHEY and CDR2 SMNVEV (reference sequence). CDR3 in DNA: TGTGCCAGCAGTTTATCGGACACGTACTACGAGCAGTACTTC. Its translation is CASSLSDTYYEQYF.

The chain employs TRBV19 and TRBJ2-1; 12 bases are shared with TRBD2. The CDR3 is made up of 16 amino acids. CDR1 LNHDA and CDR2 SQIVND come from the germline V gene (reference sequence). The V and J ends lost 4 bases and 4 bases, in that order; junction bases with no gene match: 5. The DNA of the CDR3 is TGTGCCAGTAGTAACCGACTAGCGGGAGTGTACAATGAGCAGTTCTTC. It yields the protein CASSNRLAGVYNEQFF.

This clone was picked up a small number of times. V is TRBV27 and J is TRBJ2-5; 9 bases match TRBD2. The CDR3 spans 15 residues. Germline V gives CDR1 MNHEY, CDR2 SMNVEV (reference sequence). V shed 5 bases and J 1 base; nucleotides not matched to a gene: 5. The CDR3 DNA reads TGTGCCAGCAGTCAATGGACTAGCGCCCAAGAGACCCAGTACTTC. Protein: CASSQWTSAQETQYF.